These T cell receptor beta chains were read from a single sample in a study of cytomegalovirus exposure and HLA in healthy donors. Generated by immunoSEQ multiplex PCR, the TCRdb table keeps only in-frame clones and is missing some. The table shows about 140,000 clones, with more than 70% occurring only once. Sequencing was carried out using PBMCs. These TCRs come from a male donor in good health and CMV-seronegative. CDR3s include the opening cysteine and the closing phenylalanine or tryptophan. The order of the fields is D gene, J gene, clone size, V gene, CDR3 protein, CDR3 DNA. A D gene is named only where the DNA matches it firmly. Only some rows state a clone size, as once, few, many or a class for expanded clones.

d_gene: TRBD2; j_gene: TRBJ2-7; abundance: few; v_gene: TRBV6-6; CDR3aa: CASSYSGTSASYEQYF; CDR3nt: TGTGCCAGCAGTTACTCCGGGACTAGCGCGTCCTACGAGCAGTACTTC
d_gene: -; j_gene: TRBJ2-7; abundance: -; v_gene: TRBV28; CDR3aa: CASRGWTGSSYEQYF; CDR3nt: TGTGCCAGCAGGGGGTGGACGGGATCCTCCTACGAGCAGTACTTC
d_gene: -; j_gene: TRBJ2-7; abundance: -; v_gene: TRBV18; CDR3aa: CASSLSGGTYEQYF; CDR3nt: TGTGCCAGCTCCCTCAGTGGCGGTACCTACGAGCAGTACTTC
d_gene: -; j_gene: TRBJ1-5; abundance: -; v_gene: TRBV6-5; CDR3aa: CASREYSNQPQHF; CDR3nt: TGTGCCAGCAGGGAGTATAGCAATCAGCCCCAGCATTTT
d_gene: -; j_gene: TRBJ1-4; abundance: once; v_gene: TRBV28; CDR3aa: CASTDTVTNEKLFF; CDR3nt: TGTGCCAGCACCGATACAGTTACTAATGAAAAACTGTTTTTT
d_gene: TRBD1; j_gene: TRBJ2-1; abundance: few; v_gene: TRBV7-8; CDR3aa: CASSLGSGQYNEQFF; CDR3nt: TGTGCCAGCAGCTTAGGATCGGGACAGTACAATGAGCAGTTCTTC
d_gene: TRBD2; j_gene: TRBJ2-1; abundance: -; v_gene: TRBV4-1; CDR3aa: CASSQGGGGGDEQFF; CDR3nt: TGCGCCAGCAGCCAAGGAGGCGGGGGAGGGGATGAGCAGTTCTTC
d_gene: -; j_gene: TRBJ2-3; abundance: -; v_gene: TRBV11-3; CDR3aa: CASSDRGNTQYF; CDR3nt: TGTGCCAGCAGCGATAGGGGGAATACGCAGTATTTT
d_gene: -; j_gene: TRBJ2-5; abundance: -; v_gene: TRBV9; CDR3aa: CASSVEGGRETQYF; CDR3nt: TGTGCCAGCAGCGTAGAGGGAGGCCGGGAGACCCAGTACTTC
d_gene: -; j_gene: TRBJ1-5; abundance: -; v_gene: TRBV15; CDR3aa: CATTGVGGNQPQHF; CDR3nt: TGTGCCACCACCGGGGTGGGAGGCAATCAGCCCCAGCATTTT
d_gene: TRBD2; j_gene: TRBJ2-1; abundance: -; v_gene: TRBV7-2; CDR3aa: CASSLRWEGQGEQFF; CDR3nt: TGTGCCAGCAGCCTTCGCTGGGAGGGCCAAGGTGAGCAGTTCTTC
d_gene: TRBD2; j_gene: TRBJ2-7; abundance: -; v_gene: TRBV18; CDR3aa: CASSPPSGGTTYEQYF; CDR3nt: TGTGCCAGCTCACCTCCAAGCGGGGGCACCACCTACGAGCAGTACTTC
d_gene: TRBD2; j_gene: TRBJ2-1; abundance: -; v_gene: TRBV5-1; CDR3aa: CASSPGLAGGNEQFF; CDR3nt: TGCGCCAGCAGCCCCGGGCTAGCGGGGGGCAATGAGCAGTTCTTC
d_gene: -; j_gene: TRBJ2-2; abundance: -; v_gene: TRBV18; CDR3aa: CASSPTVSNTGELFF; CDR3nt: TGTGCCAGCTCACCAACTGTTTCTAACACCGGGGAGCTGTTTTTT
d_gene: TRBD1; j_gene: TRBJ1-1; abundance: -; v_gene: TRBV28; CDR3aa: CASRPGQGVGSTEAFF; CDR3nt: TGTGCCAGCAGACCCGGACAGGGGGTAGGGAGCACTGAAGCTTTCTTT
d_gene: TRBD2; j_gene: TRBJ2-3; abundance: -; v_gene: TRBV7-6; CDR3aa: CASSSGPAGAPDTQYF; CDR3nt: TGTGCCAGCAGCTCAGGTCCAGCGGGAGCTCCAGATACGCAGTATTTT
d_gene: -; j_gene: TRBJ2-5; abundance: -; v_gene: TRBV4-1; CDR3aa: CASSHTERRETQYF; CDR3nt: TGCGCCAGCAGCCATACGGAAAGGAGGGAGACCCAGTACTTC
d_gene: -; j_gene: TRBJ1-6; abundance: -; v_gene: TRBV7-8; CDR3aa: CASSYTGPRSPLHF; CDR3nt: TGTGCCAGCAGCTATACAGGGCCCCGGTCACCCCTCCACTTT
d_gene: TRBD2; j_gene: TRBJ2-3; abundance: -; v_gene: TRBV7-3; CDR3aa: CASSLGGVTDTQYF; CDR3nt: TGTGCCAGCAGCTTAGGGGGGGTTACAGATACGCAGTATTTT
d_gene: -; j_gene: TRBJ2-3; abundance: -; v_gene: TRBV30; CDR3aa: CAWSVDSLEDTQYF; CDR3nt: TGTGCCTGGAGTGTAGACTCACTCGAAGATACGCAGTATTTT
d_gene: TRBD1; j_gene: TRBJ2-7; abundance: -; v_gene: TRBV29-1; CDR3aa: CSVGQGKPPEQYF; CDR3nt: TGCAGCGTCGGACAGGGTAAGCCTCCGGAGCAGTACTTC
d_gene: -; j_gene: TRBJ2-3; abundance: -; v_gene: TRBV6-1; CDR3aa: CASSEGASSSTDTQYF; CDR3nt: TGTGCCAGCAGTGAAGGGGCTAGCAGTTCCACAGATACGCAGTATTTT
d_gene: TRBD2; j_gene: TRBJ2-1; abundance: -; v_gene: TRBV4-1; CDR3aa: CASSQGFGGFYNEQFF; CDR3nt: TGCGCCAGCAGCCAAGGGTTCGGGGGGTTCTACAATGAGCAGTTCTTC
d_gene: -; j_gene: TRBJ2-7; abundance: few; v_gene: TRBV6-4; CDR3aa: CPLESSYEQYF; CDR3nt: TGTCCACTGGAGAGCTCCTACGAGCAGTACTTC
d_gene: -; j_gene: TRBJ2-5; abundance: -; v_gene: TRBV2; CDR3aa: CASTYTQETQYF; CDR3nt: TGTGCCAGCACATACACCCAAGAGACCCAGTACTTC
d_gene: TRBD1; j_gene: TRBJ1-2; abundance: -; v_gene: TRBV7-3; CDR3aa: CASSSATQGHYGYTF; CDR3nt: TGTGCCAGCAGCTCCGCGACACAGGGGCACTATGGCTACACCTTC
d_gene: TRBD2; j_gene: TRBJ2-7; abundance: -; v_gene: TRBV27; CDR3aa: CASKRLAGVEEQYF; CDR3nt: TGTGCCAGCAAGAGACTAGCGGGAGTGGAAGAGCAGTACTTC
d_gene: -; j_gene: TRBJ1-1; abundance: few; v_gene: TRBV4-1; CDR3aa: CASSQPNPTEAFF; CDR3nt: TGCGCCAGCAGCCAACCTAACCCCACTGAAGCTTTCTTT
d_gene: -; j_gene: TRBJ2-7; abundance: -; v_gene: TRBV2; CDR3aa: CASSEIPGGYEQYF; CDR3nt: TGTGCCAGCAGTGAAATCCCAGGGGGGTACGAGCAGTACTTC
d_gene: TRBD2; j_gene: TRBJ2-4; abundance: -; v_gene: TRBV28; CDR3aa: CASSFPTVASGRAVLNIQYF; CDR3nt: TGTGCCAGCAGTTTCCCGACGGTGGCTAGCGGGAGGGCCGTCTTAAACATTCAGTACTTC
d_gene: -; j_gene: TRBJ1-1; abundance: -; v_gene: TRBV28; CDR3aa: CASNLERVYHRPNTEAFF; CDR3nt: TGTGCCAGCAATTTAGAGCGGGTATATCACCGACCGAACACTGAAGCTTTCTTT
d_gene: -; j_gene: TRBJ1-4; abundance: -; v_gene: TRBV15; CDR3aa: CATSRDGGANEKLFF; CDR3nt: TGTGCCACCAGCAGAGACGGAGGGGCTAATGAAAAACTGTTTTTT
d_gene: -; j_gene: TRBJ2-5; abundance: -; v_gene: TRBV28; CDR3aa: CAALGGQETQYF; CDR3nt: TGTGCCGCACTCGGGGGACAAGAGACCCAGTACTTC
d_gene: TRBD1; j_gene: TRBJ2-6; abundance: -; v_gene: TRBV4-3; CDR3aa: CASSQTWTGGSIGANVLTF; CDR3nt: TGCGCCAGCAGCCAAACCTGGACAGGGGGCAGTATTGGGGCCAACGTCCTGACTTTC
d_gene: -; j_gene: TRBJ1-3; abundance: once; v_gene: TRBV29-1; CDR3aa: CSVEKGGFSGNTIYF; CDR3nt: TGCAGCGTTGAGAAAGGGGGTTTCTCTGGAAACACCATATATTTT
d_gene: TRBD1; j_gene: TRBJ1-1; abundance: -; v_gene: TRBV14; CDR3aa: CASSPDRGPDVAEAFF; CDR3nt: TGTGCCAGCAGCCCAGACAGGGGACCCGACGTCGCTGAAGCTTTCTTT
d_gene: -; j_gene: TRBJ2-3; abundance: once; v_gene: TRBV7-2; CDR3aa: CASSFGGDTQYF; CDR3nt: TGTGCCAGCAGCTTTGGGGGGGATACGCAGTATTTT
d_gene: TRBD1; j_gene: TRBJ1-5; abundance: -; v_gene: TRBV9; CDR3aa: CASSAQTGRPNQPQHF; CDR3nt: TGTGCCAGCAGCGCCCAGACAGGGCGTCCCAATCAGCCCCAGCATTTT
d_gene: TRBD1; j_gene: TRBJ2-7; abundance: -; v_gene: TRBV18; CDR3aa: CASSPIPGQGIYEQYF; CDR3nt: TGTGCCAGCTCACCAATTCCGGGACAGGGGATTTACGAGCAGTACTTC
d_gene: TRBD1; j_gene: TRBJ2-7; abundance: once; v_gene: TRBV19; CDR3aa: CASSIGRPGTGSYEQYF; CDR3nt: TGTGCCAGTAGTATAGGCCGCCCCGGGACAGGCAGCTACGAGCAGTACTTC
d_gene: TRBD1; j_gene: TRBJ1-2; abundance: -; v_gene: TRBV28; CDR3aa: CASNRQGRDGYTF; CDR3nt: TGTGCCAGCAACCGACAGGGCAGAGATGGCTACACCTTC
d_gene: -; j_gene: TRBJ1-1; abundance: -; v_gene: TRBV6-5; CDR3aa: CASSGPGNTEAFF; CDR3nt: TGTGCCAGCAGTGGTCCAGGGAACACTGAAGCTTTCTTT
d_gene: -; j_gene: TRBJ1-1; abundance: -; v_gene: TRBV30; CDR3aa: CASRVGWNTEAFF; CDR3nt: TGTGCCTCCCGGGTAGGCTGGAACACTGAAGCTTTCTTT
d_gene: TRBD1; j_gene: TRBJ1-6; abundance: -; v_gene: TRBV5-1; CDR3aa: CASSLGQGISLSPLHF; CDR3nt: TGCGCCAGCAGCTTAGGACAGGGGATAAGTTTATCACCCCTCCACTTT
d_gene: -; j_gene: TRBJ2-3; abundance: once; v_gene: TRBV27; CDR3aa: CASSSLLSTDTQYF; CDR3nt: TGTGCCAGCAGTTCACTGCTTAGCACAGATACGCAGTATTTT
d_gene: TRBD1; j_gene: TRBJ1-2; abundance: -; v_gene: TRBV7-9; CDR3aa: CASSTTGTYGYTF; CDR3nt: TGTGCCAGCAGCACGACAGGGACCTATGGCTACACCTTC
d_gene: -; j_gene: TRBJ1-2; abundance: -; v_gene: TRBV6-5; CDR3aa: CASSLRGGNYGYTF; CDR3nt: TGTGCCAGCAGCCTACGGGGGGGAAACTATGGCTACACCTTC
d_gene: -; j_gene: TRBJ2-1; abundance: once; v_gene: TRBV27; CDR3aa: CASSLYGWTDNEQFF; CDR3nt: TGTGCCAGCAGTTTATATGGCTGGACTGACAATGAGCAGTTCTTC
d_gene: -; j_gene: TRBJ2-2; abundance: -; v_gene: TRBV4-3; CDR3aa: CASSQVGLNTGELFF; CDR3nt: TGCGCCAGCAGCCAGGTGGGCCTTAACACCGGGGAGCTGTTTTTT
d_gene: -; j_gene: TRBJ1-1; abundance: -; v_gene: TRBV27; CDR3aa: CASSSLERNTEAFF; CDR3nt: TGTGCCAGCAGTTCTCTGGAGAGGAACACTGAAGCTTTCTTT
d_gene: TRBD2; j_gene: TRBJ2-7; abundance: -; v_gene: TRBV2; CDR3aa: CASMAGLAATYEQYF; CDR3nt: TGTGCCAGCATGGCCGGACTAGCGGCTACCTACGAGCAGTACTTC
d_gene: -; j_gene: TRBJ1-3; abundance: few; v_gene: TRBV19; CDR3aa: CASSRGSGNTIYF; CDR3nt: TGTGCCAGTAGTCGGGGCTCTGGAAACACCATATATTTT
d_gene: TRBD1; j_gene: TRBJ1-5; abundance: -; v_gene: TRBV27; CDR3aa: CASSLIGQGHQPQHF; CDR3nt: TGTGCCAGCAGTTTAATTGGACAGGGACATCAGCCCCAGCATTTT
d_gene: -; j_gene: TRBJ2-3; abundance: -; v_gene: TRBV7-3; CDR3aa: CASSPQGGGGTDTQYF; CDR3nt: TGTGCCAGCAGCCCCCAAGGGGGCGGGGGGACAGATACGCAGTATTTT
d_gene: TRBD1; j_gene: TRBJ2-1; abundance: -; v_gene: TRBV6-5; CDR3aa: CASSLQGRPYNEQFF; CDR3nt: TGTGCCAGCAGTCTACAGGGGCGACCCTACAATGAGCAGTTCTTC
d_gene: TRBD1; j_gene: TRBJ1-2; abundance: -; v_gene: TRBV7-9; CDR3aa: CASSLISRGQGDGGYTF; CDR3nt: TGTGCCAGCAGCTTAATCAGTAGAGGACAGGGGGACGGGGGCTACACCTTC
d_gene: -; j_gene: TRBJ2-5; abundance: -; v_gene: TRBV7-2; CDR3aa: CASSFGLEETQYF; CDR3nt: TGTGCCAGCAGCTTTGGACTGGAAGAGACCCAGTACTTC
d_gene: -; j_gene: TRBJ2-3; abundance: -; v_gene: TRBV18; CDR3aa: CASSPGDHKQDTQYF; CDR3nt: TGTGCCAGCTCACCAGGAGATCACAAGCAGGATACGCAGTATTTT